These 28 T cell receptor beta chains were all obtained from the same sample, sequenced in a study of T-cell memory formation after mild COVID-19. TCRdb redid the calling of the 5' RACE reads with MiXCR, one entry per CDR3 protein. The table includes about 340,000 distinct CDR3 sequences, over 13% detected once. Sequenced sample: PBMCs or a T cell subset sorted from them (not recorded which). These receptors originate from a man younger than 30 who had mild COVID-19 (a few samples of this study predate the infection). Cell type and time point are not known.

This clonotype showed up just a few times. The genes are TRBV11-1 and TRBJ2-7; 13 bases agree with TRBD2. In germline, CDR1 is SGHAT, CDR2 FQDESV (reference sequence). After removal of 5 bases from V and 5 bases from J, the junction contained 12 bases not matched to a gene. This CDR3 region has 17 residues. The CDR3, as DNA: TGTGCCAGCAGCCGAACTAGCGGGGGGGCCCTTCCCCACGAGCAGTACTTC. Its translation: CASSRTSGGALPHEQYF.

The chain carries TRBV29-1 and TRBJ1-1, with 10 nucleotides matching TRBD1. Trimming removed 3 bases from V and 14 bases from J; junction bases left unmatched: 12. The CDR3 covers 13 residues. Germline V gives CDR1 SQVTM, CDR2 ANQGSEA. For the CDR3, the DNA is TGCAGCGTTGATGACAGGGGGCTAAGTAAGGGCTTCTTT. This codes for CSVDDRGLSKGFF. The full variable domain, completed using reference TRBV29-1 and TRBJ1-1, is SAVISQKPSRDICQRGTSLTIQCQVDSQVTMMFWYRQQPGQSLTLIATANQGSEATYESGFVIDKFPISRPNLTFSTLTVSNMSPEDSSIYLCSVDDRGLSKGFFGQGTRLTVV.

J is TRBJ2-1 and V is TRBV6-2 or TRBV6-3; 10 bases match TRBD2. The CDR3 length is 22 residues. Looked up from germline, CDR1 is MNHEY and CDR2 is SVGEGT. Trimming removed 2 bases from V and 4 bases from J; junction bases left unmatched: 23. For the CDR3, the DNA is TGTGCCAGCAGTTACAACGCCCGAGGAGCGGGGGGGCCAGGGTCATTATACAATGAGCAGTTCTTC. It translates to CASSYNARGAGGPGSLYNEQFF.

This clonotype has more than one count but fewer than ten. V usage is TRBV7-2 and J usage is TRBJ1-2; D unresolved. The germline gives CDR1 SGHTA, CDR2 FQGNSA. The CDR3 runs to 14 residues. V was trimmed by 6 bases and J by 4 bases, leaving 15 bases between them. The CDR3, as DNA: TGTGCCAGCAGTTTTAGAATGCTCGGCTATGGCTACACCTTC. It is translated as CASSFRMLGYGYTF.

The chain is built from TRBV9 and TRBJ2-5; 10 nucleotides match TRBD2. The germline CDR1 and CDR2 sequences are SGDLS and YYNGEE. The CDR3 has 17 residues. Trimming took 2 bases from V and 5 from J; bases not matched to a gene: 12. Here the CDR3 DNA reads TGTGCCAGCAGCGTGGGGACTAGCGCTAGGACGGATGAGACCCAGTACTTC. Translating it yields CASSVGTSARTDETQYF.

The table lists this clonotype with a few counts. The chain links TRBV7-2 to TRBJ1-6; no definite D call. V gave up 3 bases and J gave up 6 bases, with 9 bases separating them. This CDR3 has 14 amino acids. The germline CDR1 and CDR2 sequences are SGHTA and FQGNSA. The CDR3 here is CASSFIMANSPLHF. DNA of the CDR3: TGTGCCAGCAGCTTTATAATGGCTAATTCACCCCTCCACTTT.

The rearrangement joins TRBV6-5 to TRBJ1-3, with D uncertain. The CDR3 runs to 12 residues. Germline V gives CDR1 MNHEY, CDR2 SVGAGI. Deletions cut 6 bases from V and 4 bases from J, with 7 bases between. The CDR3 nucleotides are TGTGCCAGCAGCCCCTACGGAAACACCATATATTTT. This gives the protein CASSPYGNTIYF.

This clonotype appeared many times. The chain links TRBV20-1 to TRBJ2-3; 8 bases match TRBD2. From germline, CDR1 is DFQATT and CDR2 SNEGSKA (reference sequence). V shed 8 bases, J shed 2 bases, and the junction held 6 bases outside the gene matches. The CDR3 sequence is 13 residues long. This CDR3 reads CSKTGGPTDTQYF. CDR3 DNA: TGCAGTAAGACGGGGGGGCCCACAGATACGCAGTATTTT.

This sequence joins TRBV5-3 and TRBJ2-1; D may be TRBD1 (8 bases). TRBV5-3 is classed as an ORF, of uncertain function. V was clipped by 10 bases and J by 2 bases, with 16 bases between them. CDR3 length equals 14 residues. CDR3 sequence (DNA): TGTGCCGGCAGCGGGACAGGCGCCTACAATGAGCAGTTCTTC. Translated, it gives CAGSGTGAYNEQFF.

This clonotype was counted ten times or more. The V call is TRBV5-1, the J call TRBJ2-3, with D uncertain. The ends were cut back, 1 base at V and 3 bases at J, with 6 bases in the middle. Germline assignment: CDR1 SGHRS and CDR2 YFSETQ. The CDR3 contains 13 residues. CDR3: CASSLPTTDTQYF. In DNA, the CDR3 is TGCGCCAGCAGCTTGCCTACTACAGATACGCAGTATTTT. Looking up the rest from reference TRBV5-1 and TRBJ2-3 gives the full variable domain: KAGVTQTPRYLIKTRGQQVTLSCSPISGHRSVSWYQQTPGQGLQFLFEYFSETQRNKGNFPGRFSGRQFSNSRSEMNVSTLELGDSALYLCASSLPTTDTQYFGPGTRLTVL.

The rearrangement links TRBV12-3 or TRBV12-4 to TRBJ2-3; no definite D call. V dropped 5 bases and J dropped 3 bases, with 12 bases sitting between them. This CDR3 comprises 14 residues. CDR3 in DNA: TGTGCCAGCAGTCCTGGAGTGCGGACAGATACGCAGTATTTT. It encodes CASSPGVRTDTQYF.

This clonotype came up a few times. This sequence joins TRBV5-1 and TRBJ1-1; D is undetermined. The germline gives CDR1 SGHRS, CDR2 YFSETQ. The CDR3 loop spans 13 amino acids. The V end lost 5 bases, the J end lost 2 bases, and 10 bases lay between the germline ends. CDR3 amino acids: CASRVQENTEAFF. The CDR3 nucleotides read TGCGCCAGCAGGGTGCAGGAAAACACTGAAGCTTTCTTT.

Many counts were recorded for this clonotype. The chain carries TRBV5-1 and TRBJ2-3; D perhaps matches TRBD1 (5 bases). This CDR3 has 14 residues. Germline CDR1 reads SGHRS; CDR2 reads YFSETQ. Trimming removed 4 bases at V and 0 bases at J, with 9 bases between. CDR3 coding DNA: TGCGCCAGCAGCGCGACAGACAGCACAGATACGCAGTATTTT. Translating it yields CASSATDSTDTQYF.

This rearrangement joins TRBV5-6 to TRBJ2-3; D unclear. V was clipped by 3 bases and J by 2 bases, with 13 bases between them. This CDR3 region has 15 residues. The V gene's germline CDR1 is SGHDT and CDR2 YYEEEE. The CDR3 is CASSSKARITDTQYF. Here the CDR3 DNA reads TGTGCCAGCAGCTCCAAGGCTCGGATCACAGATACGCAGTATTTT.

CDR3 in amino acids: CASTAGFYGYTF. In DNA, the CDR3 is TGTGCCAGCACTGCGGGGTTCTATGGCTACACCTTC. This chain connects TRBV6-5 to TRBJ1-2; D remains unclear. The CDR3 sequence is 12 residues long. The germline V gene encodes CDR1 MNHEY and CDR2 SVGAGI. With 7 bases removed from V and 4 bases from J, the gap between germline ends came to 10 bases.

In its sample, this clonotype was seen many times. The chain uses TRBV4-3 and TRBJ1-1; 9 bases match TRBD1. V was pared by 1 base and J by 1 base, with 7 bases of the junction left unmatched. Germline V CDR1 and CDR2: LGHNA, YSLEER. This CDR3 region has 17 residues. CDR3: CASSQVGTGRRNTEAFF. CDR3 nucleotide sequence: TGCGCCAGCAGCCAAGTGGGGACAGGGCGGAGGAACACTGAAGCTTTCTTT.

This clonotype was picked up a small number of times. The gene calls are TRBV7-2 and TRBJ2-3; 11 bases are shared with TRBD2. J lost 2 bases, V lost 4 bases, and 14 bases had no gene match. The length of the CDR3 is 19 residues. Germline CDR1 SGHTA, CDR2 FQGNSA. The CDR3 nucleotides are TGTGCCAGCAGCTCACGCCTGCTACTAGCGGGGGTAACCACAGATACGCAGTATTTT. Translating it yields CASSSRLLLAGVTTDTQYF.

The chain links TRBV11-1 to TRBJ2-3; possible D gene TRBD1, 6 bases. This CDR3 comprises 14 residues. Trimming took 5 bases from V and 2 from J, leaving 11 bases between them. Germline V lookup: CDR1 SGHAT, CDR2 FQDESV (reference sequence). The CDR3 here is CASSEQGPTDTQYF. The DNA of the CDR3 is TGTGCCAGCAGCGAACAGGGACCCACAGATACGCAGTATTTT. The variable domain in full, with the rest retrieved from reference TRBV11-1 and TRBJ2-3, is EAEVAQSPRYKITEKSQAVAFWCDPISGHATLYWYRQILGQGPELLVQFQDESVVDDSQLPKDRFSAERLKGVDSTLKIQPAELGDSAMYLCASSEQGPTDTQYFGPGTRLTVL.

Only a few counts were recorded for this clonotype. This rearrangement joins TRBV7-9 to TRBJ1-4; tentative D call: TRBD1 (5 bases). The V end lost 5 bases, the J end lost 0 bases, and 16 bases lay between the germline ends. CDR3 length: 17 residues. The germline CDR1 and CDR2 sequences are SEHNR and FQNEAQ (reference sequence). CDR3 coding DNA: TGTGCCAGCAGCCCCACTGGGCAGGGATCAACTAATGAAAAACTGTTTTTT. Encoded protein: CASSPTGQGSTNEKLFF. The full variable domain, in which reference TRBV7-9 and TRBJ1-4 provide the parts outside the CDR3, is DTGVSQNPRHKITKRGQNVTFRCDPISEHNRLYWYRQTLGQGPEFLTYFQNEAQLEKSRLLSDRFSAERPKGSFSTLEIQRTEQGDSAMYLCASSPTGQGSTNEKLFFGSGTQLSVL.

The chain employs TRBV4-3 and TRBJ1-5; D gene uncertain. The ends were cut back, 2 bases at V and 9 bases at J, with 11 bases in the middle. Germline V gene sequence: CDR1 LGHNA, CDR2 YSLEER. The CDR3 has 13 amino acids. This CDR3 is CASSQSSIGPQHF. CDR3 bases: TGCGCCAGCAGCCAATCCTCAATTGGGCCCCAGCATTTT.

CDR3 sequence (DNA): TGCGCCAGCAGCGAACAGACGGGGGGAAACACCATATATTTT. The encoded protein is CASSEQTGGNTIYF. V usage is TRBV5-1 and J usage is TRBJ1-3; D uncertain. The germline V gene has CDR1 SGHRS and CDR2 YFSETQ. Trimming removed 4 bases from V and 4 bases from J, with 12 bases in between. There are 14 residues in the CDR3.

This clonotype has at least ten counts. This rearrangement joins TRBV11-2 to TRBJ2-5; D may be TRBD1 or TRBD2 (5 bases each). This CDR3 spans 15 amino acids. From germline, CDR1 is SGHAT and CDR2 FQNNGV. The V end was cut by 2 bases, the J end by 1 base, with 11 bases between. This CDR3 is CASSLFPGPQETQYF. In DNA, the CDR3 is TGTGCCAGCAGCTTATTTCCGGGACCCCAAGAGACCCAGTACTTC.

In its sample, this clonotype was seen a few times. Without the conserved terminal phenylalanine or tryptophan, this CDR3 likely stems from a read error. No DNA is shown, since the ends of the CDR3 on it are uncertain; the CDR3 is the one TCRdb lists. V usage is TRBV21-1 and J usage is TRBJ2-5; the D call in the table, TRBD1, was not verified against the DNA. TRBV21-1 is classified as a pseudogene. The CDR3 sequence runs 12 residues, both termini included. This CDR3 is CASSEPGGHPGY.

The gene calls are TRBV12-5 and TRBJ2-1, with 10 bases fitting TRBD2. Germline V gene sequence: CDR1 LGHNT, CDR2 FRNRAP. V shed 6 bases, J shed 8 bases, and the junction held 7 bases outside the gene matches. The CDR3 totals 14 residues. DNA of the CDR3: TGTGCTAGTGGCCCAGCGGGGGGGATGGATGAGCAGTTCTTC. Encoded protein: CASGPAGGMDEQFF.

This clonotype showed up just a few times. This chain links TRBV12-3 or TRBV12-4 with TRBJ1-5; D is unresolved. The CDR3 is 13 residues long. V was shortened by 3 bases and J by 5 bases, with 8 bases between the two germline ends. The CDR3: CASSLTEDQPQHF. Here the CDR3 DNA reads TGTGCCAGCAGTTTGACGGAGGATCAGCCCCAGCATTTT.

V is TRBV11-2 and J is TRBJ1-3, with D unclear. Germline assignment: CDR1 SGHAT and CDR2 FQNNGV. There are 15 residues in the CDR3. Trimming took off 7 bases at V and 0 bases at J, with 13 bases between the two ends. In DNA form, the CDR3 reads TGTGCCAGCACCATTGGACGGGACTCTGGAAACACCATATATTTT. As protein: CASTIGRDSGNTIYF.

V is TRBV12-3 or TRBV12-4 and J is TRBJ2-1; D remains ambiguous. Trimming stripped 3 bases from V and 8 bases from J, with 11 bases between. The CDR3 extends over 13 amino acids. CDR3 in amino acids: CASSFFKMDEQFF. The CDR3 bases are TGTGCCAGCAGTTTCTTCAAGATGGATGAGCAGTTCTTC.

This clonotype occurred many times. The chain carries TRBV12-3 or TRBV12-4 and TRBJ2-1, with D perhaps TRBD2 (5 bases). The V end lost 5 bases, the J end lost 9 bases, and 17 bases lay between the germline ends. The length of the CDR3 is 14 residues. CDR3 region: CASSPPLTRGEQFF. CDR3 nucleotide sequence: TGTGCCAGCAGTCCCCCGCTCACTAGAGGTGAGCAGTTCTTC.